This TCR beta chain was profiled in a study of shared T cell receptors in the human thymus. The data were produced by immunoSEQ multiplex PCR, yet TCRdb's version contains in-frame clones alone and is incomplete. The data show approximately 730,000 clones, 70% to 90% seen once. The V gene end was trimmed by 3 bases and the J gene end by 4 bases; junction bases not matched to a gene: 14. Germline V gives CDR1 SGDLS, CDR2 YYNGEE. The CDR3 loop spans 18 amino acids. These records were also assigned to another study, of human thymus T cells. That publication notes: Corrective cardiac surgery supplied the resected thymus tissue.

This TCR was recovered from a girl less than two years old with a congenital heart defect. The sample was thymocytes. V and J are TRBV9 and TRBJ2-1; 9 nucleotides agree with TRBD2. The CDR3 loop is CASSGRGHAGGRYNEQFF. CDR3 coding DNA: TGTGCCAGCAGCGGCCGGGGTCATGCGGGGGGGCGGTACAATGAGCAGTTCTTC.